The 22 T cell receptor beta chains listed next were all sequenced from one sample in a study of a mutant IDH1 vaccine in newly diagnosed glioma. Clones were sequenced by immunoSEQ multiplex PCR, and TCRdb holds only the in-frame ones, with some missing. The sample has tens of thousands of clones; around 83% are singletons. Their antigens are not known. The time point denotes: week 11, during vaccination. With topical imiquimod, each dose of the vaccine consisted of 300 ug of mutant IDH1 20-mer peptide. Sequencing was performed on PBMCs, taken from a glioma patient whose treatment included an IDH1 peptide vaccine. The receptors derive from a man aged 40-49 years with glioma.

This rearrangement joins TRBV5-1 to TRBJ2-5, with unresolved D. CDR1 and CDR2 (germline): SGHRS, YFSETQ. The CDR3 has 15 amino acids. The V end lost 0 bases, the J end lost 4 bases, and 13 bases lay between the germline ends. CDR3 region: CASSLEGRWSETQYF. The CDR3 coding sequence is TGCGCCAGCAGCTTGGAAGGCCGTTGGTCAGAGACCCAGTACTTC. Full variable domain (missing parts from reference TRBV5-1 and TRBJ2-5): KAGVTQTPRYLIKTRGQQVTLSCSPISGHRSVSWYQQTPGQGLQFLFEYFSETQRNKGNFPGRFSGRQFSNSRSEMNVSTLELGDSALYLCASSLEGRWSETQYFGPGTRLLVL.

The chain is built from TRBV5-3 and TRBJ2-7; weak D call: TRBD1 (5 bases). TRBV5-3 is an ORF for which the function is uncertain. V lost 5 bases and J 0 bases, leaving 9 bases between the germline ends. The CDR3 loop spans 13 amino acids. Here the CDR3 DNA reads TGTGCCAGAAGGACAGCACACTCCTACGAGCAGTACTTC. This gives the protein CARRTAHSYEQYF.

V usage is TRBV5-4 and J usage is TRBJ2-3; D call uncertain. The CDR3 length is 13 residues. Germline V CDR1 and CDR2: SGHNT, YYREEE (reference sequence). Trimming pared 7 bases from V and 3 bases from J, leaving 12 bases between. The CDR3 sequence: CASGERPTDTQYF. In DNA, the CDR3 is TGTGCCAGCGGTGAGAGGCCAACAGATACGCAGTATTTT.

This clone was seen a handful of times. The chain couples TRBV10-3 to TRBJ1-5, with D unresolved. Germline V gene data show CDR1 as ENHRY and CDR2 as SYGVKD. The CDR3 has 15 amino acids. Between the trimmed V and J ends, which lost 0 bases and 4 bases, there was a span of 10 bases. The CDR3: CAISESGWGNQPQHF. The CDR3 DNA follows: TGTGCCATCAGTGAGTCGGGATGGGGAAATCAGCCCCAGCATTTT.

The rearrangement joins TRBV7-8 to TRBJ2-2; no firm D call. This CDR3 comprises 14 residues. Germline CDR1 SGHVS, CDR2 FQNEAQ. V was clipped by 2 bases and J by 5 bases, with 9 bases between them. Written as DNA, the CDR3 is TGTGCCAGCAGCTTACCCTTAGTGACCGGGGAGCTGTTTTTT. Residues: CASSLPLVTGELFF. Combining the CDR3 with reference TRBV7-8 and TRBJ2-2 gives the whole variable domain GAGVSQSPRYKVAKRGQDVALRCDPISGHVSLFWYQQALGQGPEFLTYFQNEAQLDKSGLPSDRFFAERPEGSVSTLKIQRTQQEDSAVYLCASSLPLVTGELFFGEGSRLTVL.

This chain uses TRBV9 with TRBJ2-1, with 7 bases fitting TRBD2. The CDR3 extends over 13 amino acids. V lost 3 bases and J lost 5; bases outside the gene matches: 2. Germline loops: CDR1 SGDLS, CDR2 YYNGEE. The CDR3 sequence is CASSGGGNNEQFF. The DNA of the CDR3 is TGTGCCAGCAGCGGGGGGGGAAACAATGAGCAGTTCTTC.

The chain employs TRBV6-5 and TRBJ1-2; D gene uncertain. Germline CDR1 is MNHEY and CDR2 is SVGAGI. Trimming pared 2 bases from V and 5 bases from J, leaving 15 bases between. The CDR3 contains 15 residues. CDR3 sequence: CASSYEGPLGYGYTF. The CDR3 nucleotides are TGTGCCAGCAGTTACGAGGGCCCCCTGGGTTATGGCTACACCTTC.

The chain has TRBV9 and TRBJ2-2; perhaps TRBD1 as D (5 bases). Germline V gene data show CDR1 as SGDLS and CDR2 as YYNGEE. V was shortened by 5 bases and J by 2 bases, with 10 bases between the two germline ends. The CDR3 loop spans 14 amino acids. CDR3 bases: TGTGCCAGCAGACAGACAGATAACACCGGGGAGCTGTTTTTT. Translation gives CASRQTDNTGELFF.

V gene TRBV27 combines with J gene TRBJ2-7; D gene ambiguous. Trimming removed 5 bases from V and 0 bases from J, with 8 bases in between. The germline CDR1 and CDR2 sequences are MNHEY and SMNVEV (reference sequence). The CDR3 is 13 residues long. CDR3 nucleotide sequence: TGTGCCAGCAGTCACATACACTCCTACGAGCAGTACTTC. It translates to CASSHIHSYEQYF.

The V gene is TRBV6-1, the J gene TRBJ1-2, with D possibly TRBD1 on 5 matching bases. CDR3 length: 14 amino acids. V was cut by 6 bases and J by 0 bases, with 11 bases left in between. CDR1 is MNHNS and CDR2 is SASEGT in the germline V gene. The CDR3 here is CASRGALSNYGYTF. The CDR3 DNA sequence: TGTGCCAGCAGAGGGGCCCTGTCTAACTATGGCTACACCTTC.

This clone turned up a few times. This chain joins TRBV19 and TRBJ2-1; a possible D gene is TRBD2 (6 bases). Germline loops: CDR1 LNHDA, CDR2 SQIVND (reference sequence). CDR3 length: 12 amino acids. V was shortened by 6 bases and J by 4 bases, with 7 bases between the two germline ends. Here the CDR3 DNA reads TGTGCCAGTAGGGAGGGTTACAATGAGCAGTTCTTC. Protein sequence: CASREGYNEQFF.

The sample holds one count of this clone. This chain links TRBV9 with TRBJ2-1; D ambiguous. Trimming left V 6 bases short and J 8 bases short, with 18 bases between. Germline V gene data show CDR1 as SGDLS and CDR2 as YYNGEE. CDR3 length: 14 amino acids. The CDR3 coding sequence is TGTGCCAGCATCACATCGCTCAAACCCCATGAGCAGTTCTTC. This gives the protein CASITSLKPHEQFF.

The chain is built from TRBV4-3 and TRBJ2-5; 7 nucleotides align to TRBD2. With V trimmed by 4 bases and J by 7 bases, 9 bases remained unmatched. The CDR3 runs 14 residues. CDR1 LGHNA and CDR2 YSLEER come from the germline V gene. CDR3: CASSPILARPTQYF. The CDR3, as DNA: TGCGCCAGCAGCCCTATACTAGCGAGGCCGACCCAGTACTTC.

The J gene is TRBJ2-7, the V gene TRBV7-2; the match to TRBD2 covers 10 bases. CDR3 length: 12 amino acids. J gave up 7 bases and V 3 bases, and 0 bases lay outside the gene matches. Germline CDR1 SGHTA, CDR2 FQGNSA. The CDR3 bases are TGTGCCAGCAGCTTTAGCGGGAGGGAGCAGTACTTC. Protein: CASSFSGREQYF.

The rearrangement uses TRBV4-1 and TRBJ1-4; D unclear. The CDR3 is 15 amino acids. The germline gives CDR1 MGHRA, CDR2 YSYEKL. V was trimmed by 0 bases and J by 4 bases, leaving 9 bases between them. The CDR3 region has the DNA TGCGCCAGCAGCCAAGATAATCGGTTTAATGAAAAACTGTTTTTT. Translating it yields CASSQDNRFNEKLFF.

V usage is TRBV5-6 and J usage is TRBJ1-2; 11 positions agree with TRBD1. CDR1 is SGHDT, CDR2 YYEEEE, per germline. CDR3 length: 15 residues. V lost 3 bases and J lost 8; bases outside the gene matches: 9. In nucleotides, the CDR3 is TGTGCCAGCAGCTACCGGGACAGGGGGATTCTGGGCTACACCTTC. Translated, it gives CASSYRDRGILGYTF.

The gene calls are TRBV5-4 and TRBJ2-4; TRBD2 agrees at 13 bases. Germline lookup yields CDR1 SGHNT and CDR2 YYREEE (reference sequence). The CDR3 loop spans 16 amino acids. Trimming cost V 0 bases and J 4 bases; bases outside gene matches: 1. The CDR3 DNA sequence: TGTGCCAGCAGCTTGGGGGGACTAGCGGGAAAAAACATTCAGTACTTC. This translates into CASSLGGLAGKNIQYF.

The V gene is TRBV9, the J gene TRBJ2-5; 11 bases agree with TRBD2. This CDR3 region has 15 residues. The junction had 4 bases not matched to a gene; V was cut back by 4 bases and J by 2 bases. CDR1 is SGDLS, CDR2 YYNGEE, per germline. CDR3 loop: CASSRTSGFQETQYF. The CDR3 region has the DNA TGTGCCAGCAGCCGGACTAGCGGGTTTCAAGAGACCCAGTACTTC.

The rearrangement joins TRBV4-3 to TRBJ2-2; D ambiguous. Germline V CDR1 and CDR2: LGHNA, YSLEER. Deletions cut 1 base from V and 0 bases from J, with 6 bases between. CDR3 length equals 15 residues. CDR3 coding DNA: TGCGCCAGCAGCCAAGTTCCAACGAACACCGGGGAGCTGTTTTTT. This translates into CASSQVPTNTGELFF.

J is TRBJ1-4 and V is TRBV4-1; D is unresolved. The CDR3 runs to 11 residues. The germline CDR1 and CDR2 sequences are MGHRA and YSYEKL. V dropped 7 bases and J dropped 10 bases, with 10 bases sitting between them. The CDR3: CASTAYRKLFF. Here the CDR3 DNA reads TGCGCCAGCACCGCTTACAGAAAACTGTTTTTT.

The chain joins TRBV6-6 to TRBJ1-1, with 8 nucleotides matching TRBD1. Germline assignment: CDR1 MNHNY and CDR2 SVGAGI (reference sequence). Trimming cost V 1 base and J 3 bases; bases outside gene matches: 4. This CDR3 is 15 amino acids long. As DNA, the CDR3 is TGTGCCAGCAGTTACTTGCAGGGGGCGGACACTGAAGCTTTCTTT. It yields the protein CASSYLQGADTEAFF.

The chain employs TRBV7-7 and TRBJ2-1; D is ambiguous. Trimming shortened V by 3 bases and J by 5 bases, and 11 bases separated the two germline ends. The CDR3 extends over 14 amino acids. The germline V gene has CDR1 SSHAT and CDR2 FNYEAQ (reference sequence). CDR3 in amino acids: CASSFGGQNNEQFF. The DNA of the CDR3 is TGTGCCAGCAGCTTTGGTGGGCAGAACAATGAGCAGTTCTTC.